This T cell receptor (beta chain) was observed in a study of blood T cell repertoires in COVID-19. The overall study: The samples span acute and convalescent COVID-19 from the United States, Italy and Spain.

CDR3 length equals 14 residues. V shed 3 bases, J shed 5 bases, and the junction held 8 bases outside the gene matches. The germline V gene encodes CDR1 GTSNPN and CDR2 SVGIG (reference sequence). In the original processing: Researchers report that nucleated cell counts were estimated from reference gene primer amplification. Here immunoSEQ multiplex PCR was the method, and the copy in TCRdb shows in-frame clones only, minus some. For V, J and clone size, that table is used; D and trimming come from the DNA. The sample consists of under 55,000 clones, less than 80% of them appearing once. The sequence derives from a man aged 70-80 years with acute or convalescent COVID-19. The V gene is TRBV30, the J gene TRBJ1-1; 8 bases agree with TRBD1. Sequencing was done on a sample of peripheral blood. The CDR3 region is CAWSSGQGETEAFF. For the CDR3, the DNA is TGTGCCTGGAGCTCCGGACAGGGAGAGACTGAAGCTTTCTTT.